Listed below are T cell receptor beta chains from one sample, sequenced in a study of T cell responses to AZD1222 COVID-19 vaccine. Sequencing used immunoSEQ multiplex PCR; TCRdb keeps in-frame clones, though not all of them. The table includes more than 110,000 clones, 92% detected once. Sequenced material: peripheral blood, taken 28 days after the second AZD1222 dose. These receptor sequences come from an adult who received the AZD1222 COVID-19 vaccine. Each CDR3 is given with its conserved first and last residue. The order of the fields is CDR3 DNA, CDR3 protein, clone size, D gene, V gene, J gene. D genes are given only for firm matches. Clone size is stated in some rows and not others, as once, few, many or a class when expanded.

TGCGCCAGCAGCCGCGTTGGGGGCTCTGGAAACACCATATATTTT	CASSRVGGSGNTIYF	.	.	TRBV4-1	TRBJ1-3
TGTGCCAGTAGTCCGGAGAGCACCGGAAACACCATATATTTT	CASSPESTGNTIYF	.	.	TRBV19	TRBJ1-3
TGTGCCAGCAGTCCCGCGGGACAGGGCCTCAATCAGCCCCAGCATTTT	CASSPAGQGLNQPQHF	.	TRBD1	TRBV28	TRBJ1-5
TGTGCCAGCAGGTCTACAGGGGAAGAGACCCAGTACTTC	CASRSTGEETQYF	.	TRBD1	TRBV28	TRBJ2-5
TGCGCCAGCAGCTTGGGCAGGGCGAACACCGGGGAGCTGTTTTTT	CASSLGRANTGELFF	.	.	TRBV5-1	TRBJ2-2
TGTGCCAGCAGTCTACACGGGGGGGCTAGCTCCTACGAGCAGTACTTC	CASSLHGGASSYEQYF	.	TRBD2	TRBV6-6	TRBJ2-7
TGTGCCAGCAGCCAACTAGCGGGAGGGACTCTCTACTACGAGCAGTACTTC	CASSQLAGGTLYYEQYF	.	TRBD2	TRBV13	TRBJ2-7
TGTGCCAGCAGTTTATCGACAGGGAGAGGGGAAAAACTGTTTTTT	CASSLSTGRGEKLFF	.	TRBD1	TRBV27	TRBJ1-4
TGTGCCAGCAGTCAACTTCAGGGGGTTAGGACTGGAAACACCATATATTTT	CASSQLQGVRTGNTIYF	.	TRBD1	TRBV7-6	TRBJ1-3
TGTGCCAGTAGTTTTTCAGGGGCCCCGGGCACTGAAGCTTTCTTT	CASSFSGAPGTEAFF	.	.	TRBV19	TRBJ1-1
TGCGCCAGCAGCTTGGACCCGGGACAGGGCGGCGGGGCCGGGGAGCTGTTTTTT	CASSLDPGQGGGAGELFF	.	TRBD1	TRBV5-1	TRBJ2-2
TGTGCCAGCAGTTCGGAGGGATATTCAACTAATGAAAAACTGTTTTTT	CASSSEGYSTNEKLFF	.	.	TRBV6-5	TRBJ1-4
TGTGCCAGTAGTATTAGAGCCGGGGAGCTGTTTTTT	CASSIRAGELFF	once	.	TRBV19	TRBJ2-2
TGTGCCAGCAGTTTGGGCCGGCGGGGGGGAAACACCATATATTTT	CASSLGRRGGNTIYF	.	.	TRBV28	TRBJ1-3